This T cell receptor beta chain emerged from a study of T cell responses to AZD1222 COVID-19 vaccine. The CDR3 runs to 14 residues. V lost 0 bases to trimming and J lost 2 bases, with 8 bases between them. Germline CDR1 KGHSH, CDR2 LQKENI. Data came from immunoSEQ multiplex PCR; TCRdb stores just in-frame clones and leaves some out. The data contain fewer than 200,000 clones, around 89% of them seen just once; the ten biggest clones take up more than 25%. Only one count was recorded for this clone. The sequence came from an adult who received the AZD1222 COVID-19 vaccine. This chain joins TRBV18 and TRBJ2-7; D gene uncertain. The sample consisted of peripheral blood, taken 28 days after the second AZD1222 dose. CDR3 protein: CASSPPSRPYEQYF. Written as DNA, the CDR3 is TGTGCCAGCTCACCACCCTCAAGACCCTACGAGCAGTACTTC. The full variable domain, completed using reference TRBV18 and TRBJ2-7, is NAGVMQNPRHLVRRRGQEARLRCSPMKGHSHVYWYRQLPEEGLKFMVYLQKENIIDESGMPKERFSAEFPKEGPSILRIQQVVRGDSAAYFCASSPPSRPYEQYFGPGTRLTVT.